What follows are 20 T cell receptor beta chains derived from one specimen sequenced in a study of Tregs in tolerant kidney transplant recipients. Here immunoSEQ multiplex PCR was the method, and the copy in TCRdb shows in-frame clones only, minus some. The sample gives under 100,000 clones, 90% to 95% of which show up once; roughly 4.3% is in the top ten. Sequenced: CD8+ T cells from blood. The receptor source for this set is a human donor in good health.

This clone was observed a single time. The chain carries TRBV5-4 and TRBJ2-7, with 7 nucleotides matching TRBD1. Per the germline V gene, CDR1 is SGHNT and CDR2 is YYREEE (reference sequence). V gave up 4 bases and J gave up 2 bases; unmatched junction bases: 6. The CDR3 has 14 residues. The CDR3, as DNA: TGTGCCAGCAGCCTGCCAGACAGGGCCTACGAGCAGTACTTC. This encodes CASSLPDRAYEQYF.

J is TRBJ1-1 and V is TRBV7-6; the D is unclear. Germline V gives CDR1 SGHVS, CDR2 FNYEAQ. This CDR3 spans 14 amino acids. Trimming took off 4 bases at V and 1 base at J, with 10 bases between the two ends. CDR3 bases: TGTGCCAGCAGCTCGTGGGCCGAGAACACTGAAGCTTTCTTT. Amino acids: CASSSWAENTEAFF.

V gene TRBV13 combines with J gene TRBJ2-3, with 9 bases fitting TRBD1. From germline, CDR1 is PRHDT and CDR2 FYEKMQ (reference sequence). This CDR3 is built from 16 residues. V was clipped by 1 base and J by 5 bases; unmatched bases: 7. The CDR3 sequence: CASSLVRTGVGDTQYF. For the CDR3, the DNA is TGTGCCAGCAGCTTAGTCCGGACAGGGGTAGGAGATACGCAGTATTTT.

The chain couples TRBV4-3 to TRBJ2-3, with TRBD2 matching over 7 bases. CDR3 length equals 16 residues. Trimming cost V 0 bases and J 1 base; bases outside gene matches: 4. Germline CDR1 and CDR2: LGHNA and YSLEER. The CDR3 loop reads CASSQENLAGTDTQYF. The CDR3 region has the DNA TGCGCCAGCAGCCAAGAGAACCTAGCGGGCACAGATACGCAGTATTTT.

Only one count was recorded for this clone. The gene calls are TRBV10-3 and TRBJ1-1; tentative D call: TRBD1 (5 bases). Looked up from germline, CDR1 is ENHRY and CDR2 is SYGVKD. The CDR3 consists of 15 residues. The V end was cut by 0 bases, the J end by 0 bases, with 8 bases between. The CDR3, as DNA: TGTGCCATCAGTGAGTCAGGGGCCGTGAACACTGAAGCTTTCTTT. Translating it yields CAISESGAVNTEAFF.

The chain couples TRBV5-4 to TRBJ1-1; 8 bases fit TRBD1. V trimming: 4 bases; J trimming: 8 bases; junction bases outside the gene matches: 19. This CDR3 contains 17 residues. The germline V gene has CDR1 SGHNT and CDR2 YYREEE (reference sequence). The CDR3 region has the DNA TGTGCCAGCAGCGCTGGACCGGGACAGGCCCCGTCGTCGGAAGCTTTCTTT. Translating gives CASSAGPGQAPSSEAFF.

The CDR3 sequence is CAWGDSSYGYTF. For the CDR3, the DNA is TGTGCCTGGGGAGACAGCTCCTATGGCTACACCTTC. The J gene is TRBJ1-2, the V gene TRBV30; tentatively, D is TRBD1 (5 bases). Germline V lookup: CDR1 GTSNPN, CDR2 SVGIG (reference sequence). CDR3 length equals 12 residues. Trimming shortened V by 5 bases and J by 4 bases, and 11 bases separated the two germline ends. The variable domain in full, with the rest retrieved from reference TRBV30 and TRBJ1-2, is SQTIHQWPATLVQPVGSPLSLECTVEGTSNPNLYWYRQAAGRGLQLLFYSVGIGQISSEVPQNLSASRPQDRQFILSSKKLLLSDSGFYLCAWGDSSYGYTFGSGTRLTVV.

This chain connects TRBV5-5 to TRBJ2-7, with D hard to call. The CDR3 extends over 14 amino acids. Trimming cost V 0 bases and J 3 bases, with 10 bases left between them. The germline V gene encodes CDR1 SGHKS and CDR2 YYEKEE (reference sequence). As DNA, the CDR3 is TGTGCCAGCAGCTTGGGGGCTAACAGCTACGAGCAGTACTTC. It codes for CASSLGANSYEQYF. Complete variable domain (other parts from reference TRBV5-5 and TRBJ2-7): DAGVTQSPTHLIKTRGQQVTLRCSPISGHKSVSWYQQVLGQGPQFIFQYYEKEERGRGNFPDRFSARQFPNYSSELNVNALLLGDSALYLCASSLGANSYEQYFGPGTRLTVT.

Concerning this clone itself: Relative to the germline gene, one junction end is altered; a read error may explain this. This chain uses TRBV7-9 with TRBJ1-1; TRBD1 is a possible D gene (5 bases). This CDR3 is 19 amino acids long. Per the germline V gene, CDR1 is SEHNR and CDR2 is FQNEAQ (reference sequence). The CDR3 sequence: CASTLVAVRQGLGDTEAFF. CDR3 DNA: TGTGCCAGCACCTTAGTAGCGGTCAGGCAGGGACTGGGAGACACTGAAGCTTTCTTT.

The chain employs TRBV9 and TRBJ2-7, with D hard to call. Germline V gives CDR1 SGDLS, CDR2 YYNGEE. The CDR3 runs to 16 residues. Trimming pared 4 bases from V and 1 base from J, leaving 18 bases between. The CDR3 nucleotides read TGTGCCAGCAGCCCCAGAGGCGGACGGAGTTCCTACGAGCAGTACTTC. The encoded protein is CASSPRGGRSSYEQYF.

The V call is TRBV5-8, the J call TRBJ2-7; the D is unclear. CDR1 is SGHTS and CDR2 is YDEGEE in the germline V gene. Trimming removed 0 bases at V and 6 bases at J, with 10 bases between. This CDR3 has 13 residues. The CDR3 spells CASSLVGVGEQYF. As DNA, the CDR3 is TGTGCCAGCAGCTTGGTTGGGGTGGGCGAGCAGTACTTC.

The DNA of the CDR3 is TGTGCCAGCAGTAGGGAACAGGGGGCAACAGATACGCAGTATTTT. Encoded protein: CASSREQGATDTQYF. The chain combines TRBV6-5 with TRBJ2-3; 9 bases match TRBD1. CDR1 MNHEY and CDR2 SVGAGI come from the germline V gene. J was trimmed by 3 bases and V by 5 bases; bases with no gene match: 6. The CDR3 is 15 amino acids.

The chain couples TRBV19 to TRBJ2-5, with 7 nucleotides matching TRBD1. CDR1 and CDR2 (germline): LNHDA, SQIVND (reference sequence). The CDR3 covers 14 residues. J gave up 4 bases and V 1 base, and 3 bases lay outside the gene matches. The CDR3 region has the DNA TGTGCCAGTAGTATAGGACAGGGTGGAGAGACCCAGTACTTC. It yields the protein CASSIGQGGETQYF.

V usage is TRBV29-1 and J usage is TRBJ2-2, with 7 bases fitting TRBD1. Germline lookup yields CDR1 SQVTM and CDR2 ANQGSEA. The CDR3 runs 15 residues. The ends lost 1 base at V and 2 bases at J; junction bases unmatched: 4. CDR3 protein: CSVEGGQINTGELFF. CDR3 in DNA: TGCAGCGTTGAAGGGGGACAGATTAACACCGGGGAGCTGTTTTTT.

The V and J genes are TRBV28 and TRBJ2-7; D unclear. The CDR3 consists of 12 residues. Germline V lookup: CDR1 MDHEN, CDR2 SYDVKM. V was pared by 2 bases and J by 7 bases, with 9 bases between. The CDR3 coding sequence is TGTGCCAGCAGTTTAGTGTACGAAGAGCAGTACTTC. This encodes CASSLVYEEQYF. Together with reference TRBV28 and TRBJ2-7, the CDR3 gives the full variable domain: DVKVTQSSRYLVKRTGEKVFLECVQDMDHENMFWYRQDPGLGLRLIYFSYDVKMKEKGDIPEGYSVSREKKERFSLILESASTNQTSMYLCASSLVYEEQYFGPGTRLTVT.

The chain uses TRBV7-2 and TRBJ2-7, with 9 bases matching TRBD2. CDR1 is SGHTA, CDR2 FQGNSA, per germline. The junction had 2 bases not matched to a gene; V was cut back by 1 base and J by 4 bases. The CDR3 is made up of 14 amino acids. The CDR3: CASSLGSGRYEQYF. CDR3 coding DNA: TGTGCCAGCAGCTTAGGAAGCGGGAGGTACGAGCAGTACTTC. Filled out from reference TRBV7-2 and TRBJ2-7, the complete variable domain reads GAGVSQSPSNKVTEKGKDVELRCDPISGHTALYWYRQSLGQGLEFLIYFQGNSAPDKSGLPSDRFSAERTGGSVSTLTIQRTQQEDSAVYLCASSLGSGRYEQYFGPGTRLTVT.

This rearrangement joins TRBV15 to TRBJ2-3; possible D gene TRBD2, 6 bases. Trimming left V 5 bases short and J 1 base short, with 13 bases between. This CDR3 region has 15 residues. The germline CDR1 and CDR2 sequences are LNHNV and YYDKDF (reference sequence). This chain's CDR3 is CATSGLAEGTDTQYF. In DNA, the CDR3 is TGTGCCACCAGCGGTTTAGCGGAGGGCACAGATACGCAGTATTTT.

This clone was seen only once. The chain combines TRBV10-2 with TRBJ2-1; tentatively, D is TRBD2 (6 bases). V was trimmed by 6 bases and J by 8 bases, leaving 20 bases between them. Per the germline V gene, CDR1 is WSHSY and CDR2 is SAAADI. This CDR3 has 15 residues. The CDR3: CASSYRASEVDEQFF. CDR3 in DNA: TGCGCCAGCAGCTACCGGGCTAGCGAGGTTGATGAGCAGTTCTTC.

The J gene is TRBJ1-1, the V gene TRBV4-1, with unresolved D. Trimming left V 2 bases short and J 1 base short, with 8 bases between. There are 14 residues in the CDR3. Germline V gives CDR1 MGHRA, CDR2 YSYEKL. The CDR3 nucleotides read TGCGCCAGCAGCCAAACTATCTCGAACACTGAAGCTTTCTTT. Protein product: CASSQTISNTEAFF.

The chain uses TRBV7-9 and TRBJ2-5; D not resolved. The germline V and J ends were trimmed by 10 bases and 7 bases, with 10 bases remaining between them. This CDR3 is 10 amino acids long. Germline lookup yields CDR1 SEHNR and CDR2 FQNEAQ (reference sequence). In DNA form, the CDR3 reads TGTGCCATCGACTTAGGGACCCAGTACTTC. It translates to CAIDLGTQYF.